This record looks at one TCR beta chain sequence and its context. The sample is drawn from a study of blood T cell repertoires in COVID-19. Across the study: Whether acute or convalescent, the COVID-19 samples came from the United States, Italy and Spain. T cells, B-cell-depleted T cells, or PBMCs provided the cDNA or gDNA that served as material.

CDR3 size: 13 residues. V was clipped by 5 bases and J by 3 bases; unmatched bases: 3. Looked up from germline, CDR1 is LNHDA and CDR2 is SQIVND (reference sequence). Per the authors' pipeline: Amplified reference gene primers provided the basis for estimating nucleated cell counts. Sequenced by immunoSEQ multiplex PCR; TCRdb stores in-frame clones only, minus some. V, J and clone size derive from that table, while D and trimming were established from the DNA sequence. The repertoire includes 110,000 to 150,000 clones, 80% to 90% of them detected once, and 10% sits in the top ten. Sequencing input: peripheral blood. The chain is built from TRBV19 and TRBJ1-2, with 7 nucleotides matching TRBD1. This TCR was recovered from a man between 60 and 70 years old with active or convalescent COVID-19. For the CDR3, the DNA is TGTGCCAGTAGTGGCGGGACAGACTATGGCTACACCTTC. Translating it yields CASSGGTDYGYTF.